A single sample is the source of the 23 T cell receptor beta chains below, sequenced in a study of early T cells in non-severe SARS-CoV-2 infection. Via MiXCR, TCRdb re-called the 5' RACE reads, giving one row per CDR3 protein. The table has tens of thousands of distinct CDR3 sequences, 8% to 9% seen once. Sequenced input: whole blood. The receptors were sampled from an adult who was a healthcare worker with PCR-confirmed SARS-CoV-2 infection or an uninfected control (not recorded which).

This clonotype appeared a few times. The V and J genes are TRBV5-6 and TRBJ2-7; 7 bases line up with TRBD1. There are 16 residues in the CDR3. Trimming cost V 0 bases and J 1 base; bases outside gene matches: 7. The germline V gene encodes CDR1 SGHDT and CDR2 YYEEEE. CDR3 nucleotide sequence: TGTGCCAGCAGCTTGGTGAACAGGGGTGCTTCCTACGAGCAGTACTTC. Its protein is CASSLVNRGASYEQYF.

This clonotype was observed many times. This rearrangement joins TRBV6-7 to TRBJ1-2; D remains ambiguous. TRBV6-7 qualifies as an ORF whose function is uncertain. V lost 0 bases to trimming and J lost 7 bases, with 21 bases between them. The CDR3 is 17 residues long. CDR3 region: CASSYSSFTPTLSGYTF. CDR3 coding DNA: TGTGCCAGCAGTTACTCGAGCTTCACACCGACGTTAAGTGGCTACACCTTC.

Notes on this clonotype: One junction end does not reproduce the germline sequence, and a read error may be involved. This chain uses TRBV4-2 with TRBJ1-4, with TRBD1 identical over 9 bases. Germline V gene data show CDR1 as LGHNA and CDR2 as YNFKEQ. The CDR3 covers 17 residues. The CDR3 reads CVSSQDPIGTGNEKLFF. The CDR3 nucleotides are TGTGTCAGCAGCCAAGACCCGATCGGGACAGGGAATGAAAAACTGTTTTTT.

This clonotype was seen repeatedly, ten times or more. The V gene is TRBV6-2 or TRBV6-3, the J gene TRBJ1-1; D possibly corresponds to TRBD1 (5 bases). CDR1 MNHEY and CDR2 SVGEGT come from the germline V gene. Trimming took 2 bases from V and 4 from J, leaving 17 bases between them. This CDR3 is 16 amino acids long. The CDR3: CASSYVAGTLSTEAFF. Written as DNA, the CDR3 is TGTGCCAGCAGTTACGTGGCGGGGACCCTGAGCACTGAAGCTTTCTTT.

The chain links TRBV28 to TRBJ1-3, with D possibly being TRBD1 (5 bases). This CDR3 has 14 residues. CDR1 MDHEN and CDR2 SYDVKM come from the germline V gene. Trimming cost V 6 bases and J 0 bases, with 9 bases left between them. CDR3 DNA sequence: TGTGCCAGCAGCCTAGGGGACTCTGGAAACACCATATATTTT. Protein: CASSLGDSGNTIYF.

The sample holds many counts of this clonotype. The chain carries TRBV27 and TRBJ1-1; D remains unclear. CDR3 size: 12 residues. Germline V CDR1 and CDR2: MNHEY, SMNVEV (reference sequence). V lost 2 bases and J lost 8, with 9 bases in between. CDR3 region: CASSLIGSEAFF. CDR3 in DNA: TGTGCCAGCAGTTTAATTGGGTCCGAAGCTTTCTTT.

The chain employs TRBV9 and TRBJ2-2; TRBD2 matches at 12 bases. Germline-derived CDR1 and CDR2 are SGDLS and YYNGEE. Trimming removed 4 bases from V and 6 bases from J; junction bases left unmatched: 4. The CDR3 contains 15 residues. CDR3 nucleotide sequence: TGTGCCAGCAGCCACCTAGCGGGAGGGCCCGGGGAGCTGTTTTTT. Amino acid sequence: CASSHLAGGPGELFF.

The J gene is TRBJ1-4, the V gene TRBV2; the match to TRBD1 covers 8 bases. CDR3 length equals 16 residues. CDR1 is SNHLY and CDR2 is FYNNEI in the germline V gene. J lost 3 bases, V lost 6 bases, and 9 bases had no gene match. The CDR3 region is CASSLRGLGANEKLFF. The CDR3, as DNA: TGTGCCAGCAGCCTCAGGGGGCTTGGGGCTAATGAAAAACTGTTTTTT.

The V call is TRBV15, the J call TRBJ2-1, with TRBD2 matching over 7 bases. The ends lost 1 base at V and 4 bases at J; junction bases unmatched: 7. CDR1 and CDR2 from the germline V gene are LNHNV and YYDKDF (reference sequence). The CDR3 runs to 16 residues. The CDR3 DNA sequence: TGTGCCACCAGCAGAGGGTCGACGGGAGGTTACAATGAGCAGTTCTTC. Its translation is CATSRGSTGGYNEQFF.

The V and J genes are TRBV7-9 and TRBJ2-5; tentatively, D is TRBD2 (6 bases). The CDR3 runs to 13 residues. The germline V and J ends were trimmed by 5 bases and 9 bases, with 16 bases remaining between them. The germline V gene has CDR1 SEHNR and CDR2 FQNEAQ (reference sequence). The CDR3 loop reads CASSPVASGAQYF. DNA for the CDR3: TGTGCCAGCAGCCCCGTAGCGTCGGGGGCCCAGTACTTC.

In its sample, this clonotype was seen many times. The chain combines TRBV18 with TRBJ2-7, with D tentatively TRBD1 (7 bases). This CDR3 is 14 amino acids long. Germline loops: CDR1 KGHSH, CDR2 LQKENI. Trimming took off 5 bases at V and 4 bases at J, with 15 bases between the two ends. Written as DNA, the CDR3 is TGTGCCAGCTCAACGACAGGGCTAGCGTACGAGCAGTACTTC. Its translation is CASSTTGLAYEQYF.

This clonotype has ten or more counts. The V call is TRBV9, the J call TRBJ2-7, with 8 bases matching TRBD1. J gave up 2 bases and V 0 bases, and 7 bases lay outside the gene matches. This CDR3 has 16 residues. Germline V gives CDR1 SGDLS, CDR2 YYNGEE. The DNA for the CDR3 is TGTGCCAGCAGCGTAGTGCCCGGGACAGGACCCTACGAGCAGTACTTC. It yields the protein CASSVVPGTGPYEQYF.

This clonotype was seen at least ten times. This rearrangement joins TRBV20-1 to TRBJ2-3, with 9 bases identical to TRBD2. Losses at the gene ends were 0 bases for V and 3 bases for J; bases not matched to a gene: 1. Germline-derived CDR1 and CDR2 are DFQATT and SNEGSKA (reference sequence). This CDR3 spans 14 amino acids. CDR3 sequence (DNA): TGCAGTGCTAGAGATCTAGCGGGAACAGATACGCAGTATTTT. As protein: CSARDLAGTDTQYF.

The rearrangement links TRBV28 to TRBJ1-2; 7 bases align to TRBD1. Germline-derived CDR1 and CDR2 are MDHEN and SYDVKM. The CDR3 totals 13 residues. After removal of 4 bases from V and 7 bases from J, the junction contained 6 bases not matched to a gene. CDR3 region: CASSWGDSGGYTF. The CDR3 nucleotides are TGTGCCAGCAGTTGGGGGGACAGTGGTGGCTACACCTTC.

This clonotype was observed at least ten times. The chain joins TRBV7-9 to TRBJ2-2; tentative D call: TRBD2 (6 bases). The V gene lost 4 bases and the J gene lost 5 bases, with 14 bases spanning the gap. The CDR3 runs 15 residues. CDR1 SEHNR and CDR2 FQNEAQ come from the germline V gene (reference sequence). CDR3 sequence (DNA): TGTGCCAGCAGCTCCGGCTTAGCGGAGACCGGGGAGCTGTTTTTT. Translating gives CASSSGLAETGELFF.

This clonotype has a count of ten or more. This chain links TRBV7-6 with TRBJ2-7; TRBD1 matches at 7 bases. Germline V gene lookup returns CDR1 SGHVS and CDR2 FNYEAQ. The V and J ends lost 5 bases and 1 base, in that order; junction bases with no gene match: 2. This CDR3 is built from 13 residues. As DNA, the CDR3 is TGTGCCAGCAGCCCGACAGGGTCCTACGAGCAGTACTTC. Its protein product is CASSPTGSYEQYF.

This clonotype was observed a few times. The genes are TRBV30 and TRBJ1-5; D not resolved. CDR3 length: 14 amino acids. In germline, CDR1 is GTSNPN, CDR2 SVGIG (reference sequence). V lost 0 bases and J lost 7, with 13 bases in between. For the CDR3, the DNA is TGTGCCTGGAGTGTACGGAAGGTCGGACAGCCCCAGCATTTT. Translation gives CAWSVRKVGQPQHF.

This clonotype occurred many times. V is TRBV29-1 and J is TRBJ1-4, with D tentatively TRBD1 (6 bases). CDR1 and CDR2 (germline): SQVTM, ANQGSEA. V was clipped by 3 bases and J by 5 bases, with 16 bases between them. The CDR3 length is 15 residues. DNA of the CDR3: TGCAGCGTTGATCTGGGGGGCGTAGGGAATGAAAAACTGTTTTTT. It codes for CSVDLGGVGNEKLFF. The complete variable domain, with remaining parts taken from reference TRBV29-1 and TRBJ1-4, reads SAVISQKPSRDICQRGTSLTIQCQVDSQVTMMFWYRQQPGQSLTLIATANQGSEATYESGFVIDKFPISRPNLTFSTLTVSNMSPEDSSIYLCSVDLGGVGNEKLFFGSGTQLSVL.

This clonotype is medium-sized (0.01 to 0.1%) within its sample. V and J are TRBV11-2 and TRBJ2-1; TRBD2 agrees at 8 bases. CDR3 length equals 15 residues. Germline assignment: CDR1 SGHAT and CDR2 FQNNGV. After removal of 6 bases from V and 2 bases from J, the junction contained 6 bases not matched to a gene. CDR3: CASSQPGLAYNEQFF. Here the CDR3 DNA reads TGTGCCAGCAGTCAACCGGGACTAGCCTACAATGAGCAGTTCTTC.

There are many counts of this clonotype. This sequence joins TRBV19 and TRBJ2-4; D gene ambiguous. CDR3 length: 14 amino acids. Germline lookup yields CDR1 LNHDA and CDR2 SQIVND (reference sequence). The ends were cut back, 8 bases at V and 0 bases at J, with 11 bases in the middle. In DNA form, the CDR3 reads TGTGCCAGTTCCCTCGCGGCAGCCAAAAACATTCAGTACTTC. It translates to CASSLAAAKNIQYF.

This clonotype was picked up a small number of times. The chain carries TRBV2 and TRBJ1-3; a possible D gene is TRBD1 (5 bases). This CDR3 is built from 14 residues. The V and J ends lost 6 bases and 4 bases respectively, with 13 bases between them. Germline V gene lookup returns CDR1 SNHLY and CDR2 FYNNEI. CDR3: CASSPGGYGNTIYF. DNA of the CDR3: TGTGCCAGCAGCCCTGGGGGGTACGGAAACACCATATATTTT.

The table lists this clonotype with many counts. The CDR3 DNA reads as TGTGCCAGCAGAGACCCCGGAGGGAGGGGACTTGGAAACTACGAGCAGTACTTC. The encoded protein is CASRDPGGRGLGNYEQYF. This chain connects TRBV6-2 or TRBV6-3 to TRBJ2-7, with TRBD2 matching over 7 bases. V lost 6 bases and J lost 3; bases outside the gene matches: 20. Looked up from germline, CDR1 is MNHEY and CDR2 is SVGEGT. This CDR3 contains 18 residues.

This clonotype was recorded at least ten times. This chain joins TRBV10-3 and TRBJ2-5; 8 bases map to TRBD2. Germline V CDR1 and CDR2: ENHRY, SYGVKD. The CDR3 runs 14 residues. The V segment lost 10 bases and the J segment 0 bases; nucleotides outside the gene matches: 7. The CDR3 loop is CASQLSGNQETQYF. The CDR3, as DNA: TGTGCCAGCCAGCTTAGCGGGAACCAAGAGACCCAGTACTTC.